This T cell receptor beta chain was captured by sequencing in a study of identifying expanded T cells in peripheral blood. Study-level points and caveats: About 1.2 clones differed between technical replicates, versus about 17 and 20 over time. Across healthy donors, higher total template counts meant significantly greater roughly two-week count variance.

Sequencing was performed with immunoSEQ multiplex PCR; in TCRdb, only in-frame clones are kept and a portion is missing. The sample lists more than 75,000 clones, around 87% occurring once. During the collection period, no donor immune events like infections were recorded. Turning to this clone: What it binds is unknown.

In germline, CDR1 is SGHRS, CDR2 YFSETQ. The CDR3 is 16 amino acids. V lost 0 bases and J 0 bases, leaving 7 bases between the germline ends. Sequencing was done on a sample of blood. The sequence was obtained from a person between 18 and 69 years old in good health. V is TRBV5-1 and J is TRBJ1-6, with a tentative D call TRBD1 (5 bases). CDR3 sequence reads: CASSLGGSSYNSPLHF. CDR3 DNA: TGCGCCAGCAGCTTGGGGGGGAGCTCCTATAATTCACCCCTCCACTTT.